This TCR beta chain was captured in a study of blood T cells in healthy people across ages. Details on this clonotype: Its antigen is not known.

This CDR3 has 14 residues. V lost 1 base, J lost 9 bases, and 2 bases stayed unmatched. CDR1 is MNHEY and CDR2 is SMNVEV in the germline V gene (reference sequence). The use of a sample-barcoded 5' primer and a J-beta primer mix characterized a second PCR of roughly 6 to 11 cycles. Template switching added a 12-random-nucleotide identifier to every cDNA molecule. MiXCR was run by TCRdb on the 5' RACE reads, yielding one entry per CDR3 protein. The table includes approximately 900,000 distinct CDR3 sequences, almost 30% detected once. Findings and limits, study-wide: Across samples, TCR beta diversity tracked strongly with naive T cell percentage.

The same sample was also studied in work on T cells of mothers and their children.

V usage is TRBV27 and J usage is TRBJ2-1, with 11 positions matching TRBD2. Sequencing input: blood. The TCR originated in a woman aged 40-49 years in good health. The CDR3 DNA reads as TGTGCCAGCAGTTTATTAGCGGGAGGGGGTGAGCAGTTCTTC. It yields the protein CASSLLAGGGEQFF.